The next 15 T cell receptor beta chains were all read from a single sample in a study of beta chain features in type 1 diabetes. General study findings and limits: TCRB CDR3s were moderately but significantly shorter in Type 1 diabetes patients in all four CD4+ subsets.

These receptors' antigens are unknown. The isolated RNA, all of it, was reverse transcribed, so expressed TCRB transcripts were what got sequenced. Produced via immunoSEQ multiplex PCR; TCRdb's table is partial and in-frame only. The sample lists some 280,000 clones, approximately 15% occurring once. Sequencing was performed on naive CD4+ T cells from blood. Receptors were obtained from a man between 25 and 39 years old with type 1 diabetes.

This clone was detected only a few times. This chain connects TRBV6-6 to TRBJ2-1; 9 nucleotides align to TRBD2. Germline CDR1 and CDR2: MNHNY and SVGAGI (reference sequence). This CDR3 has 13 residues. J gave up 16 bases and V 7 bases, and 14 bases lay outside the gene matches. The CDR3 region has the DNA TGTGCCAGCATAGCCCAGCGGGGGGCCAGGGGATTCTTC. Its translation: CASIAQRGARGFF.

Points on this clone: Compared with germline, one end of the junction differs, possibly owing to a read error. The chain is built from TRBV15 and TRBJ1-1, with D perhaps matching TRBD1 (6 bases). This CDR3 has 13 residues. Germline V lookup: CDR1 LNHNV, CDR2 YYDKDF (reference sequence). The CDR3 region is CATSRERGGEAFF. DNA for the CDR3: TGTGCCACCAGCCGAGAGAGGGGGGGTGAAGCTTTCTTT.

This clone was seen a handful of times. This chain links TRBV28 with TRBJ2-1; D possibly corresponds to TRBD2 (6 bases). This CDR3 comprises 12 residues. V lost 5 bases and J 9 bases, leaving 11 bases between the germline ends. CDR1 and CDR2 (germline): MDHEN, SYDVKM. DNA of the CDR3: TGTGCCAGCAGTCCAAGCGGGTTTGAGCAGTTCTTC. Its protein product is CASSPSGFEQFF.

The chain uses TRBV6-6 and TRBJ1-5; TRBD1 matches 9 bases. The CDR3 is 14 amino acids. Trimming took 6 bases from V and 6 from J; bases not matched to a gene: 6. Germline CDR1 and CDR2: MNHNY and SVGAGI (reference sequence). CDR3: CASSYGQGSQPQHF. DNA for the CDR3: TGTGCCAGCAGCTATGGACAGGGGAGTCAGCCCCAGCATTTT.

This clone occurred a few times. V and J are TRBV29-1 and TRBJ1-5, with 7 bases aligning to TRBD1. After removal of 5 bases from V and 4 bases from J, the junction contained 8 bases not matched to a gene. CDR3 length equals 14 residues. Germline V gene data show CDR1 as SQVTM and CDR2 as ANQGSEA. This chain's CDR3 is CSVLGRGKNQPQHF. The CDR3, as DNA: TGCAGCGTTCTCGGCAGGGGGAAGAATCAGCCCCAGCATTTT.

This chain links TRBV5-1 with TRBJ2-7, with 9 nucleotides matching TRBD2. V dropped 0 bases and J dropped 3; count of bases not matched to a gene: 10. The germline V gene has CDR1 SGHRS and CDR2 YFSETQ. This CDR3 is built from 17 residues. The CDR3 nucleotides read TGCGCCAGCAGCTTGGCTCCGGCGGGAGGGCCTGTCTACGAGCAGTACTTC. Its translation is CASSLAPAGGPVYEQYF.

The gene calls are TRBV13 and TRBJ2-1; 8 bases fit TRBD2. Trimming took 1 base from V and 5 from J; bases not matched to a gene: 10. This CDR3 spans 17 amino acids. Germline CDR1 PRHDT, CDR2 FYEKMQ (reference sequence). This chain's CDR3 is CASSLVGAGVGHNEQFF. The CDR3 DNA reads TGTGCCAGCAGCTTAGTGGGAGCGGGAGTGGGGCACAATGAGCAGTTCTTC.

In its sample, this clone was seen a few times. The V gene is TRBV5-7, the J gene TRBJ1-5, with D possibly being TRBD1 (5 bases). TRBV5-7 is assigned to the ORF class and has an uncertain function. There are 14 residues in the CDR3. V lost 0 bases and J lost 7, with 11 bases in between. This chain's CDR3 is CASSLGQGYQPQHF. CDR3 coding DNA: TGTGCCAGCAGCTTGGGTCAGGGCTACCAGCCCCAGCATTTT.

CDR3 sequence (DNA): TGTGCCAGCAGCTTAAAGGGCGGGAGAGTCGGCAATGAGCAGTTCTTC. Amino acid sequence: CASSLKGGRVGNEQFF. The chain uses TRBV7-3 and TRBJ2-1, with 7 bases matching TRBD2. This CDR3 region has 16 residues. Per germline, CDR1 SGHTA and CDR2 FQGTGA. V lost 1 base and J lost 6; bases outside the gene matches: 9.

This clone was counted between two and nine times. V and J are TRBV6-5 and TRBJ2-2; D not certain. The CDR3 is 12 amino acids. Germline V gene data show CDR1 as MNHEY and CDR2 as SVGAGI. V was shortened by 4 bases and J by 3 bases, with 3 bases between the two germline ends. This CDR3 is CASSSYTGELFF. The DNA for the CDR3 is TGTGCCAGCAGTTCATACACCGGGGAGCTGTTTTTT.

In this sample, this clone turned up a few times. The chain combines TRBV18 with TRBJ1-2; no clear D. Per germline, CDR1 KGHSH and CDR2 LQKENI. This CDR3 region has 14 residues. Trimming removed 3 bases from V and 2 bases from J, with 10 bases in between. The CDR3 DNA reads as TGTGCCAGCTCACCCGCGGTCCCGAACTATGGCTACACCTTC. It codes for CASSPAVPNYGYTF.

This clone has more than one count but fewer than ten. This sequence joins TRBV5-4 and TRBJ1-1; D is uncertain. CDR1 is SGHNT, CDR2 YYREEE, per germline (reference sequence). V lost 2 bases and J lost 7, with 15 bases in between. This CDR3 spans 14 amino acids. The CDR3 region has the DNA TGTGCCAGCAGCTTAGGGTCGGGAGATGATGAAGCTTTCTTT. It codes for CASSLGSGDDEAFF.

J is TRBJ2-5 and V is TRBV11-1; 8 nucleotides align to TRBD1. The CDR3 runs to 14 residues. The germline V gene encodes CDR1 SGHAT and CDR2 FQDESV (reference sequence). The trim removed 1 base at V and 3 bases at J, leaving 1 base unmatched. The CDR3 region is CASSLGQGKETQYF. DNA for the CDR3: TGTGCCAGCAGCTTAGGACAGGGGAAAGAGACCCAGTACTTC.

A few counts support this clone. V is TRBV19 and J is TRBJ1-2; no firm D call. This CDR3 has 12 amino acids. CDR1 and CDR2 (germline): LNHDA, SQIVND (reference sequence). Trimming removed 8 bases from V and 5 bases from J, with 12 bases in between. The CDR3 nucleotides read TGTGCCAGTTGGGCCACAACGTATGGCTACACCTTC. Its protein product is CASWATTYGYTF.

This clone was observed a few times. V and J are TRBV2 and TRBJ1-5; the D is unclear. The CDR3 consists of 13 residues. V lost 4 bases, J lost 3 bases, and 7 bases lay in between. Germline assignment: CDR1 SNHLY and CDR2 FYNNEI. This chain's CDR3 is CASSGPYNQPQHF. CDR3 bases: TGTGCCAGCAGTGGGCCTTACAATCAGCCCCAGCATTTT. Full variable domain (remainder filled in from reference TRBV2 and TRBJ1-5): EPEVTQTPSHQVTQMGQEVILRCVPISNHLYFYWYRQILGQKVEFLVSFYNNEISEKSEIFDDQFSVERPDGSNFTLKIRSTKLEDSAMYFCASSGPYNQPQHFGDGTRLSIL.